The 26 T cell receptor beta chains below all came from one sample that was sequenced in a study of PD-L1 blockade in urothelial cancer. The assay was immunoSEQ multiplex PCR, and TCRdb's table has in-frame clones only and misses some. Of 50,000 or so clones in the sample, approximately 86% are singletons; the top ten hold approximately 16%. The specimen comprised PBMCs, sampled around atezolizumab (anti-PD-L1) treatment. Receptors originate from a man in his sixties with urothelial cancer.

V usage is TRBV11-2 and J usage is TRBJ2-7; TRBD2 aligns across 10 bases. Germline V lookup: CDR1 SGHAT, CDR2 FQNNGV. Trimming took 5 bases from V and 2 from J; bases not matched to a gene: 6. CDR3 size: 15 residues. The CDR3 nucleotides read TGTGCCAGCAGCCCCCGGACTAGCGGAACCTACGAGCAGTACTTC. Protein product: CASSPRTSGTYEQYF.

J is TRBJ2-5 and V is TRBV19; the D is unclear. The CDR3 is 14 residues long. Trimming took off 3 bases at V and 1 base at J, with 9 bases between the two ends. Germline CDR1 and CDR2: LNHDA and SQIVND (reference sequence). The CDR3: CASSISLAQETQYF. The CDR3 bases are TGTGCCAGTAGTATCAGTCTGGCCCAAGAGACCCAGTACTTC.

The V gene is TRBV5-1, the J gene TRBJ2-3, with TRBD1 matching 7 bases. J gave up 0 bases and V 2 bases, and 3 bases lay outside the gene matches. The germline V gene has CDR1 SGHRS and CDR2 YFSETQ. The CDR3 extends over 15 amino acids. In DNA form, the CDR3 reads TGCGCCAGCAGCTTAGAACAGGGGAGCACAGATACGCAGTATTTT. Amino acid sequence: CASSLEQGSTDTQYF.

The rearrangement uses TRBV7-6 and TRBJ1-4; 8 bases agree with TRBD1. The CDR3 runs to 15 residues. Per the germline V gene, CDR1 is SGHVS and CDR2 is FNYEAQ. V lost 1 base and J lost 8; bases outside the gene matches: 6. The CDR3 reads CASSLDDRGGEKLFF. The CDR3 DNA reads as TGTGCCAGCAGCTTAGACGACAGGGGTGGGGAAAAACTGTTTTTT.

This chain links TRBV6-1 with TRBJ2-7; D is ambiguous. This CDR3 spans 14 amino acids. Germline V gene data show CDR1 as MNHNS and CDR2 as SASEGT. V lost 5 bases and J lost 1, with 12 bases in between. The CDR3 DNA sequence: TGTGCCAGCAGTTCCGAACAGCAGTCCTACGAGCAGTACTTC. Translated, it gives CASSSEQQSYEQYF.

This sequence joins TRBV5-1 and TRBJ1-1, with a possible D match to TRBD1 (5 bases). The germline CDR1 and CDR2 sequences are SGHRS and YFSETQ. Trimming took off 1 base at V and 1 base at J, with 5 bases between the two ends. The CDR3 has 13 amino acids. The CDR3 is CASSLTGNTEAFF. Written as DNA, the CDR3 is TGCGCCAGCAGCTTGACAGGGAACACTGAAGCTTTCTTT.

In its sample, this clone was seen once. The chain recombines TRBV6-5 with TRBJ2-1; a possible D gene is TRBD2 (6 bases). This CDR3 is built from 15 residues. Trimming took off 5 bases at V and 7 bases at J, with 18 bases between the two ends. Germline-derived CDR1 and CDR2 are MNHEY and SVGAGI. CDR3 region: CASSRSTRLVNEQFF. The CDR3, as DNA: TGTGCCAGCAGTCGCTCAACCCGACTAGTTAATGAGCAGTTCTTC.

This clone was seen more than once but under ten times. This rearrangement joins TRBV19 to TRBJ1-5; 8 nucleotides agree with TRBD1. Germline CDR1 is LNHDA and CDR2 is SQIVND (reference sequence). The CDR3 covers 13 residues. V trimming: 10 bases; J trimming: 6 bases; junction bases outside the gene matches: 8. The CDR3 DNA sequence: TGTGCCATAAAGGTCAGGGGGCGTCAGCCCCAGCATTTT. It translates to CAIKVRGRQPQHF. The full variable domain, rest sourced from reference TRBV19 and TRBJ1-5, is DGGITQSPKYLFRKEGQNVTLSCEQNLNHDAMYWYRQDPGQGLRLIYYSQIVNDFQKGDIAEGYSVSREKKESFPLTVTSAQKNPTAFYLCAIKVRGRQPQHFGDGTRLSIL.

This rearrangement joins TRBV7-3 to TRBJ2-3; TRBD1 might be the D (5 bases). CDR1 is SGHTA and CDR2 is FQGTGA in the germline V gene. Trimming removed 0 bases at V and 6 bases at J, with 10 bases between. The CDR3 extends over 14 amino acids. The CDR3 region has the DNA TGTGCCAGCAGCTTAACGGGGCCGCGGGATACGCAGTATTTT. This translates into CASSLTGPRDTQYF. Together with reference TRBV7-3 and TRBJ2-3, the CDR3 gives the full variable domain: GAGVSQTPSNKVTEKGKYVELRCDPISGHTALYWYRQSLGQGPEFLIYFQGTGAADDSGLPNDRFFAVRPEGSVSTLKIQRTERGDSAVYLCASSLTGPRDTQYFGPGTRLTVL.

In this sample, this clone turned up many times. The chain combines TRBV7-6 with TRBJ1-1; D possibly corresponds to TRBD1 (6 bases). Looked up from germline, CDR1 is SGHVS and CDR2 is FNYEAQ. The germline V and J ends were trimmed by 5 bases and 0 bases, with 19 bases remaining between them. The CDR3 runs 17 residues. For the CDR3, the DNA is TGTGCCAGCAGCCAAGCCGACCGGACAGCTGTGAACACTGAAGCTTTCTTT. It yields the protein CASSQADRTAVNTEAFF. Full variable domain (remainder filled in from reference TRBV7-6 and TRBJ1-1): GAGVSQSPRYKVTKRGQDVALRCDPISGHVSLYWYRQALGQGPEFLTYFNYEAQQDKSGLPNDRFSAERPEGSISTLTIQRTEQRDSAMYRCASSQADRTAVNTEAFFGQGTRLTVV.

V and J are TRBV5-1 and TRBJ2-1; 10 bases are shared with TRBD2. The trim removed 3 bases at V and 0 bases at J, leaving 6 bases unmatched. The CDR3 contains 17 residues. Germline assignment: CDR1 SGHRS and CDR2 YFSETQ. CDR3 coding DNA: TGCGCCAGCAGCTCGACACCTAGCGGGAGCTCCTACAATGAGCAGTTCTTC. It encodes CASSSTPSGSSYNEQFF.

The chain links TRBV7-3 to TRBJ1-2; 7 nucleotides agree with TRBD1. CDR1 is SGHTA and CDR2 is FQGTGA in the germline V gene. CDR3 length equals 17 residues. V lost 5 bases to trimming and J lost 6 bases; unmatched junction nucleotides: 18. CDR3 in amino acids: CASSENNKGGFINGYTF. The CDR3 DNA is TGTGCCAGCAGCGAAAACAACAAAGGGGGCTTTATCAATGGCTACACCTTC.

V gene TRBV21-1 combines with J gene TRBJ1-6; the table's D gene call, TRBD1, was not cross checked with the DNA. TRBV21-1 is given as a pseudogene. CDR3 length equals 14 residues. The CDR3 DNA sequence: TGTGCCAGCAGCAATGGGGACACTCGTTCACCCCTCCACTTT. Protein: CASSNGDTRSPLHF.

The V gene is TRBV7-3, the J gene TRBJ2-7, with 8 bases aligning to TRBD2. Germline-derived CDR1 and CDR2 are SGHTA and FQGTGA. J lost 3 bases, V lost 5 bases, and 6 bases had no gene match. The CDR3 totals 14 residues. DNA of the CDR3: TGTGCCAGCAGCCCGGGGACTAGTAACTACGAGCAGTACTTC. The encoded protein is CASSPGTSNYEQYF.

V gene TRBV5-1 combines with J gene TRBJ1-1; 10 positions agree with TRBD1. Germline CDR1 SGHRS, CDR2 YFSETQ. Trimming removed 4 bases from V and 3 bases from J; junction bases left unmatched: 9. The CDR3 covers 16 residues. In nucleotides, the CDR3 is TGCGCCAGCAGCCCGGGACAGGGGTATCTTGACACTGAAGCTTTCTTT. As protein: CASSPGQGYLDTEAFF.

This clone appeared once. The V gene is TRBV5-1, the J gene TRBJ2-1, with a tentative D call TRBD2 (5 bases). CDR1 is SGHRS, CDR2 YFSETQ, per germline. The CDR3 consists of 15 residues. Trimming removed 4 bases at V and 9 bases at J, with 20 bases between. This CDR3 reads CASSPPGLASGEQFF. The CDR3 DNA reads as TGCGCCAGCAGCCCCCCAGGTCTAGCATCTGGTGAGCAGTTCTTC.

The chain links TRBV15 to TRBJ1-5; TRBD1 is a possible D gene (5 bases). The CDR3 totals 16 residues. V was pared by 1 base and J by 6 bases, with 16 bases between. Germline CDR1 LNHNV, CDR2 YYDKDF (reference sequence). The CDR3 sequence: CATSRAPGRNGQPQHF. The CDR3 bases are TGTGCCACCAGCAGAGCTCCAGGGCGGAATGGTCAGCCCCAGCATTTT.

CDR3: CASSLTGQGYGYTF. The DNA of the CDR3 is TGTGCCAGCAGTTTAACGGGACAGGGCTATGGCTACACCTTC. The gene calls are TRBV27 and TRBJ1-2; TRBD1 aligns across 9 bases. CDR1 is MNHEY and CDR2 is SMNVEV in the germline V gene (reference sequence). V was pared by 2 bases and J by 4 bases, with 2 bases of the junction left unmatched. CDR3 length equals 14 residues.

The rearrangement uses TRBV5-8 and TRBJ2-7, with unresolved D. V lost 0 bases, J lost 2 bases, and 6 bases lay in between. The CDR3 totals 13 residues. In germline, CDR1 is SGHTS, CDR2 YDEGEE. The CDR3 nucleotides are TGTGCCAGCAGCTTGGTCTTAACCTACGAGCAGTACTTC. Translation: CASSLVLTYEQYF.

The chain combines TRBV7-3 with TRBJ2-3, with 7 bases fitting TRBD2. V dropped 3 bases and J dropped 4; count of bases not matched to a gene: 13. The germline V gene has CDR1 SGHTA and CDR2 FQGTGA. There are 17 residues in the CDR3. The CDR3 here is CASSLIGGGSGADTQYF. CDR3 bases: TGTGCCAGCAGCTTGATCGGAGGCGGGAGTGGTGCAGATACGCAGTATTTT. Together with reference TRBV7-3 and TRBJ2-3, the CDR3 gives the full variable domain: GAGVSQTPSNKVTEKGKYVELRCDPISGHTALYWYRQSLGQGPEFLIYFQGTGAADDSGLPNDRFFAVRPEGSVSTLKIQRTERGDSAVYLCASSLIGGGSGADTQYFGPGTRLTVL.

This chain uses TRBV6-5 with TRBJ2-1, with 9 bases fitting TRBD1. This CDR3 is 14 amino acids long. The ends lost 6 bases at V and 5 bases at J; junction bases unmatched: 5. Germline V CDR1 and CDR2: MNHEY, SVGAGI. The CDR3 is CASSDRGYNNEQFF. The CDR3, as DNA: TGTGCCAGCAGCGACAGGGGGTATAACAATGAGCAGTTCTTC.

The V gene is TRBV11-2, the J gene TRBJ2-3; 8 bases fit TRBD1. Germline values: CDR1 SGHAT, CDR2 FQNNGV. The CDR3 has 15 amino acids. J gave up 3 bases and V 5 bases, and 7 bases lay outside the gene matches. The CDR3 coding sequence is TGTGCCAGCAGCCATGGACAGGGCGCAACAGATACGCAGTATTTT. This sequence encodes CASSHGQGATDTQYF.

This chain links TRBV28 with TRBJ2-1, with 14 bases identical to TRBD2. Germline loops: CDR1 MDHEN, CDR2 SYDVKM. The V gene end was trimmed by 9 bases and the J gene end by 2 bases; junction bases not matched to a gene: 15. The CDR3 consists of 19 residues. Written as DNA, the CDR3 is TGTGCCAGTAAACGGTCGGGGACTAGCGGGAGTAGGGCCTACAATGAGCAGTTCTTC. Translated, it gives CASKRSGTSGSRAYNEQFF.

Only one count was recorded for this clone. The rearrangement joins TRBV4-3 to TRBJ2-4, with 11 bases matching TRBD1. The J segment lost 5 bases and the V segment lost 4 bases, leaving 10 bases of the junction unmatched. The CDR3 spans 17 residues. Looked up from germline, CDR1 is LGHNA and CDR2 is YSLEER. CDR3 DNA: TGCGCCAGCAGCCTGAGAACCGGACAGGGGGCACAAAACATTCAGTACTTC. Protein product: CASSLRTGQGAQNIQYF.

There are a few counts of this clone. The chain couples TRBV7-9 to TRBJ1-3; a weak D match, TRBD1 (5 bases). Deletions cut 8 bases from V and 1 base from J, with 18 bases between. Germline CDR1 and CDR2: SEHNR and FQNEAQ (reference sequence). The CDR3 is made up of 16 amino acids. The CDR3 DNA is TGTGCCAGCGGCCTAAGTAGGGGATTTTCTGGAAACACCATATATTTT. It is translated as CASGLSRGFSGNTIYF.

V and J are TRBV25-1 and TRBJ2-7; 7 bases fit TRBD2. From germline, CDR1 is MGHDK and CDR2 SYGVNS. The V segment lost 1 base and the J segment 1 base; nucleotides outside the gene matches: 4. The CDR3 spans 15 residues. This CDR3 is CASSEWRELSYEQYF. CDR3 DNA: TGTGCCAGCAGTGAATGGCGGGAGCTTTCCTACGAGCAGTACTTC.